Each of the 16 T cell receptor beta chains below was sequenced from the same sample in a study of T cell clonality in common variable immunodeficiency (dated by TCRdb to the mid-2010s). General findings and caveats noted by the study authors: Fewer deletions and N-nucleotide insertions were reportedly observed in CVID TCRbeta sequences, and highly modified clones with 13 or more V deletions were reportedly absent from CVID TCRbeta sequences.

Antigens of these TCRs are unknown. Library method: the immunoSEQ multiplex PCR assay. What TCRdb holds here is the immuneACCESS table cut down to in-frame rearrangements. Part of the clones is not present; checked against another copy, under half of the missing clones reflect an unresolved V gene, and the others are unexplained. Across this sample, 30,000 to 40,000 clones were tabulated and none appeared just once. Approximately 7% of the sample rests with the top ten. The sample comprised peripheral blood mononuclear cells. These receptors were obtained from a human donor with common variable immunodeficiency.

This clone was picked up a small number of times. The missing CDR3 end, 3 residues past where the read stops, is filled in from the germline J gene. Different DNA sequences within this sample yield the same CDR3. V gene TRBV5-1 combines with J gene TRBJ1-2; 9 positions agree with TRBD1. The CDR3 extends over 13 amino acids. The trim removed 2 bases at V and 6 bases at J, leaving 2 bases unmatched. Per the germline V gene, CDR1 is SGHRS and CDR2 is YFSETQ. This CDR3 reads CASSLQGADGYTF. The CDR3 bases that were read are TGCGCCAGCAGCTTACAGGGGGCGGATGGC.

This clone was found a few times. Coverage ceases 3 residues before the CDR3 finishes, and the germline J gene fills in the end. The rearrangement joins TRBV18 to TRBJ1-3; TRBD1 matches 12 bases. The germline CDR1 and CDR2 sequences are KGHSH and LQKENI. With V trimmed by 4 bases and J by 0 bases, 1 base remained unmatched. The CDR3 contains 16 residues. CDR3 loop: CASSQGQGASGNTIYF. CDR3 bases read: TGTGCCAGCTCACAGGGACAGGGGGCCTCTGGAAACACC.

This clone has a count of ten or more. The read stops 3 residues short of the end of the CDR3; the missing end is completed from the germline J gene. The chain combines TRBV18 with TRBJ2-1, with 13 positions matching TRBD2. The CDR3 totals 14 residues. The V segment lost 4 bases and the J segment 8 bases; nucleotides outside the gene matches: 2. The V gene's germline CDR1 is KGHSH and CDR2 LQKENI. The CDR3 loop reads CASSQGLAGDEQFF. CDR3 DNA, as far as it was read: TGTGCCAGCTCACAAGGACTAGCGGGGGATGAG.

The sample holds many counts of this clone. The read ends 3 residues before the CDR3 terminus; that terminus is restored from the germline J gene. The J gene is TRBJ1-5, the V gene TRBV20-1, with 9 bases identical to TRBD1. Trimming took 7 bases from V and 1 from J; bases not matched to a gene: 8. Germline CDR1 is DFQATT and CDR2 is SNEGSKA (reference sequence). This CDR3 region has 15 residues. This CDR3 reads CSVTSGTGSNQPQHF. Partial CDR3 DNA: TGCAGTGTCACATCCGGGACAGGGAGCAATCAGCCC.

This clone was recorded at least ten times. Coverage ceases 3 residues before the CDR3 finishes, and the germline J gene fills in the end. This chain uses TRBV11-3 with TRBJ1-6; 10 nucleotides match TRBD1. The length of the CDR3 is 15 residues. Looked up from germline, CDR1 is SGHNT and CDR2 is YENEEA. The DNA read from the CDR3 is TGTGCCAGCAGCCCAGGGACAGGGGATAGAGTATCC. Protein product: CASSPGTGDRVS. The whole CDR3 sequence reads CASSPGTGDRVSLHF.

This clone came up a few times. The read is 3 residues too short to cover the CDR3 end, so that end is filled in from the germline J gene. The chain carries TRBV19 and TRBJ2-5; 11 bases fit TRBD1. J gave up 6 bases and V 6 bases, and 6 bases lay outside the gene matches. The CDR3 has 14 amino acids. Germline assignment: CDR1 LNHDA and CDR2 SQIVND (reference sequence). This chain's CDR3 is CASSRGQGAKTQYF. CDR3 DNA, as far as it was read: TGTGCCAGTAGCAGAGGACAGGGGGCAAAGACC. Full variable domain (missing parts from reference TRBV19 and TRBJ2-5): DGGITQSPKYLFRKEGQNVTLSCEQNLNHDAMYWYRQDPGQGLRLIYYSQIVNDFQKGDIAEGYSVSREKKESFPLTVTSAQKNPTAFYLCASSRGQGAKTQYFGPGTRLLVL.

This clone appeared many times. The sequenced fragment ends 3 residues before the CDR3 boundary, so the rest is inferred from the germline J gene. The J gene is TRBJ1-5, the V gene TRBV5-6, with unresolved D. Germline-derived CDR1 and CDR2 are SGHDT and YYEEEE. The V end was cut by 0 bases, the J end by 5 bases, with 6 bases between. CDR3 size: 13 residues. The CDR3 spells CASSLAGYQPQHF. The sequenced part of the CDR3 DNA is TGTGCCAGCAGCTTGGCAGGATATCAGCCC.

By frequency in the sample, this clone is medium-sized. The read ends 3 residues before the CDR3 terminus; that terminus is restored from the germline J gene. The rearrangement links TRBV28 to TRBJ1-4; D might be TRBD1 (6 bases). Germline CDR1 and CDR2: MDHEN and SYDVKM. Trimming cost V 6 bases and J 1 base, with 12 bases left between them. This CDR3 is built from 15 residues. The covered CDR3 bases are TGTGCCAGCAGCAGAGTACAGGGAACTAATGAAAAA. Its protein is CASSRVQGTNEK. The full CDR3 is CASSRVQGTNEKLFF. Full variable domain (missing parts from reference TRBV28 and TRBJ1-4): DVKVTQSSRYLVKRTGEKVFLECVQDMDHENMFWYRQDPGLGLRLIYFSYDVKMKEKGDIPEGYSVSREKKERFSLILESASTNQTSMYLCASSRVQGTNEKLFFGSGTQLSVL.

The sample holds a few counts of this clone. The CDR3 end is not reached by the read, which stops 3 residues before it; the germline J gene fills it in. V gene TRBV6-2 or TRBV6-3 combines with J gene TRBJ2-7, with D tentatively TRBD1 or TRBD2 (5 bases each). With 8 bases removed from V and 2 bases from J, the gap between germline ends came to 16 bases. Germline CDR1 and CDR2: MNHEY and SVGEGT. The CDR3 runs 14 residues. CDR3 loop: CASAPPRGTYEQYF. The CDR3 DNA, read in part, is TGTGCCAGCGCCCCTCCGAGGGGAACCTACGAG.

In this sample, this clone is medium-sized. From the germline J gene comes the end of the CDR3, since the read stops 3 residues before it. The V gene is TRBV28, the J gene TRBJ1-2, with D possibly TRBD1 on 5 matching bases. Trimming took off 6 bases at V and 3 bases at J, with 8 bases between the two ends. This CDR3 comprises 12 residues. Germline V gene data show CDR1 as MDHEN and CDR2 as SYDVKM. The covered CDR3 bases are TGTGCCAGCAGCGAGACAGACTATGGC. It codes for CASSETDYG. The full CDR3 is CASSETDYGYTF.

Only a few counts were recorded for this clone. The sequenced fragment ends 3 residues before the CDR3 boundary, so the rest is inferred from the germline J gene. The chain uses TRBV5-1 and TRBJ2-5; possible D gene TRBD1, 5 bases. The CDR3 is made up of 14 amino acids. Germline CDR1 SGHRS, CDR2 YFSETQ. Trimming removed 0 bases from V and 1 base from J, with 7 bases in between. Here the CDR3 reads CASSLVRGQETQYF. CDR3 DNA (partial): TGCGCCAGCAGCTTGGTTAGGGGCCAAGAGACC.

The sample holds many counts of this clone. The read terminates 3 residues ahead of where the CDR3 ends, so the germline J gene completes it. The V gene is TRBV6-2 or TRBV6-3, the J gene TRBJ1-2; TRBD1 matches 7 bases. CDR3 length equals 12 residues. Germline V gives CDR1 MNHEY, CDR2 SVGEGT. The V and J ends lost 8 bases and 4 bases, in that order; junction bases with no gene match: 4. This chain's CDR3 is CASLNRGYGYTF. The CDR3 bases that were read are TGTGCCAGCCTGAACAGGGGCTATGGC.

In the case of this clone: Sequencing ends 3 residues short of the CDR3 end; the germline J gene provides the rest. The chain carries TRBV5-1 and TRBJ2-7; 8 nucleotides line up with TRBD1. The germline V gene encodes CDR1 SGHRS and CDR2 YFSETQ. The V segment lost 0 bases and the J segment 6 bases; nucleotides outside the gene matches: 8. The CDR3 runs to 15 residues. The CDR3 region is CASSLAAGTGGEQYF. The part of the CDR3 DNA that was read is TGCGCCAGCAGCTTGGCCGCCGGGACAGGAGGCGAG.

Concerning this clone: The read gets to within 3 residues of the CDR3 end, and the germline J gene fills in the rest. The chain carries TRBV6-1 and TRBJ1-2, with TRBD1 matching 9 bases. The CDR3 length is 15 residues. From germline, CDR1 is MNHNS and CDR2 SASEGT. The V and J ends lost 2 bases and 5 bases, in that order; junction bases with no gene match: 6. CDR3 residues: CASSEYRDRAYGYTF. The sequenced CDR3 bases are TGTGCCAGCAGTGAATACCGGGACAGGGCTTATGGC.

At least ten counts were recorded for this clone. The sequenced fragment ends 3 residues before the CDR3 boundary, so the rest is inferred from the germline J gene. This chain joins TRBV28 and TRBJ2-5, with a weak D call TRBD1 (6 bases). V was cut by 6 bases and J by 5 bases, with 16 bases left in between. CDR1 is MDHEN, CDR2 SYDVKM, per germline. CDR3 length: 14 amino acids. The part of the CDR3 DNA that was read is TGTGCCAGCAGAAGAGACAGGCTGGGGGAGACC. Its translation: CASRRDRLGET. The whole CDR3 reads CASRRDRLGETQYF.

This clone was found a few times. Sequencing ends 3 residues short of the CDR3 end; the germline J gene provides the rest. The chain employs TRBV14 and TRBJ2-7, with a weak D call TRBD1 (6 bases). The CDR3 runs 16 residues. The V gene lost 4 bases and the J gene lost 4 bases, with 20 bases spanning the gap. The germline V gene encodes CDR1 SGHDN and CDR2 FVKESK. The CDR3 DNA, read in part, is TGTGCCAGCAGCCGAACAACCGGGACAAGAACTTACGAG. Encoded protein: CASSRTTGTRTYE. The entire CDR3 sequence reads CASSRTTGTRTYEQYF.